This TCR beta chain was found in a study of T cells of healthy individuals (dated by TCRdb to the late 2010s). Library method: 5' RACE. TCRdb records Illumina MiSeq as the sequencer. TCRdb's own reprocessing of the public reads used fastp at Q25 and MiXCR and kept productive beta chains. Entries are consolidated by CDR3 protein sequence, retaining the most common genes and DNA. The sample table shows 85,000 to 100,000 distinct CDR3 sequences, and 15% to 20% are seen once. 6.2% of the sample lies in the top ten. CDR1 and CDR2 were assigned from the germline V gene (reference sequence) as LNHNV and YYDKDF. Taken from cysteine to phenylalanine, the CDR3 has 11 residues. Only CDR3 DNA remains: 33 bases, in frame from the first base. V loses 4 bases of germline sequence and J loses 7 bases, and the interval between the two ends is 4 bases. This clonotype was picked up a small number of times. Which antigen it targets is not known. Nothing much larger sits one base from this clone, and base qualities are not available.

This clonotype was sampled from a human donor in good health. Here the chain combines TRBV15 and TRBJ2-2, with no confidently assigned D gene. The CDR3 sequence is CATSILGELFF. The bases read TGTGCCACCAGCATCCTCGGGGAGCTGTTTTTT.